A single sample is the source of the 17 T cell receptor beta chains below, sequenced in a study of molecular identifiers for immune sequencing clone quantification. Each CDR3 protein is one row after TCRdb ran MiXCR on the PCR reads. Among roughly 630,000 distinct CDR3 sequences, over 25% were seen once, and the ten largest hold 0.78%. Sequencing used naive CD8+ T cells from blood, with Jurkat cell RNA spiked in. Subset: FACS-sorted CD8+CD4-CCR7+CD45RA+ naive T cells. The receptors were gathered from a human donor in good health. Some libraries in this study had Jurkat cell RNA spiked in.

A few counts support this clonotype. V gene TRBV19 combines with J gene TRBJ2-7; D ambiguous. The CDR3 is 13 residues long. In germline, CDR1 is LNHDA, CDR2 SQIVND (reference sequence). V lost 1 base to trimming and J lost 4 bases, with 8 bases between them. Here the CDR3 reads CASSIGLGYEQYF. CDR3 in DNA: TGTGCCAGTAGTATAGGGTTGGGGTACGAGCAGTACTTC.

There are a few counts of this clonotype. The CDR3 DNA reads as TGTGCCAGCAGCTGCACCGGGACTAGCGGGCCAAGCTCCTACGAGCAGTACTTC. Its protein product is CASSCTGTSGPSSYEQYF. This rearrangement joins TRBV5-6 to TRBJ2-7; 12 bases match TRBD2. V dropped 3 bases and J dropped 0; count of bases not matched to a gene: 10. The CDR3 loop spans 18 amino acids. The germline V gene has CDR1 SGHDT and CDR2 YYEEEE.

In the case of this clonotype: A much more abundant neighbour one base away suggests this may be a read error. In DNA, the CDR3 is TGTGCCAGTAGTATATATGGAAGCAGCACAGATACGCAGTATTTT. It is translated as CASSIYGSSTDTQYF. The chain has TRBV19 and TRBJ2-3, with D uncertain. This CDR3 spans 15 amino acids. The ends were cut back, 2 bases at V and 0 bases at J, with 9 bases in the middle. Germline CDR1 LNHDA, CDR2 SQIVND (reference sequence).

There are a few counts of this clonotype. The chain couples TRBV24-1 to TRBJ2-2, with 7 positions matching TRBD1. CDR1 KGHDR and CDR2 SFDVKD come from the germline V gene. The CDR3 contains 13 residues. With V trimmed by 5 bases and J by 6 bases, 2 bases remained unmatched. The CDR3 region has the DNA TGTGCCACCAGTGGAGGACAGGCCGGGGAGCTGTTTTTT. It encodes CATSGGQAGELFF.

This clonotype has just a few counts. The CDR3 DNA is TGCGCCAGCAGCCCCCAAAGCGTACAGGGAGCCTTCAATGAGCAGTTCTTC. Translation gives CASSPQSVQGAFNEQFF. The chain has TRBV4-1 and TRBJ2-1; TRBD1 might be the D (6 bases). This CDR3 comprises 17 residues. Germline V gene sequence: CDR1 MGHRA, CDR2 YSYEKL. Between the trimmed V and J ends, which lost 4 bases and 6 bases, there was a span of 22 bases.

This clonotype was counted between two and nine times. With a much larger clone just one base away, this may be a read error. The V and J genes are TRBV7-9 and TRBJ2-5; D is ambiguous. Per the germline V gene, CDR1 is SEHNR and CDR2 is FQNEAQ (reference sequence). The CDR3 consists of 14 residues. The CDR3 region is CAGSSLTEQETQYF. Here the CDR3 DNA reads TGTGCCGGCAGCTCGCTGACGGAGCAAGAGACCCAGTACTTC.

Regarding this clonotype: Possible read error: a much larger clone is one base away. The J gene is TRBJ2-7, the V gene TRBV28; 12 bases map to TRBD2. Unmatched junction bases numbered 16, after V lost 7 bases and J lost 9 bases. The CDR3 has 16 residues. Germline values: CDR1 MDHEN, CDR2 SYDVKM. In nucleotides, the CDR3 is TGTGCCAGCACCTTGGGCCTAGCGGGAGGGCCTCACGCGCAGTACTTC. This codes for CASTLGLAGGPHAQYF.

This clonotype was detected a few times. The CDR3 DNA is TGTGCCAGCAGTTTCCCAGGGGTTGGGGGGAAAGAGACCCAGTACTTC. Its translation: CASSFPGVGGKETQYF. V is TRBV12-3 or TRBV12-4 and J is TRBJ2-5; D may match TRBD1 or TRBD2 (6 bases each). This CDR3 region has 16 residues. Trimming stripped 3 bases from V and 3 bases from J, with 17 bases between.

This clonotype was detected many times. The chain employs TRBV7-9 and TRBJ1-4; 7 nucleotides line up with TRBD1. The CDR3 covers 17 residues. CDR1 is SEHNR and CDR2 is FQNEAQ in the germline V gene (reference sequence). The V gene end was trimmed by 4 bases and the J gene end by 0 bases; junction bases not matched to a gene: 8. The CDR3 DNA reads TGTGCCAGCAGCTCCGGGACAGTACAAGCAACTAATGAAAAACTGTTTTTT. It yields the protein CASSSGTVQATNEKLFF.

In this sample, this clonotype turned up a few times. The genes are TRBV11-2 and TRBJ2-1; D is ambiguous. The CDR3 loop spans 12 amino acids. The V gene lost 6 bases and the J gene lost 5 bases, with 8 bases spanning the gap. Germline CDR1 is SGHAT and CDR2 is FQNNGV. The CDR3 DNA reads TGTGCCAGCAGTGATATAGACAATGAGCAGTTCTTC. Residues: CASSDIDNEQFF.

This clonotype was counted a few times. The chain is built from TRBV9 and TRBJ1-2, with TRBD1 as a possible D gene (5 bases). Trimming stripped 3 bases from V and 8 bases from J, with 17 bases between. CDR3 length: 14 residues. Germline CDR1 reads SGDLS; CDR2 reads YYNGEE. CDR3 region: CASSDGTLANGYTF. The DNA of the CDR3 is TGTGCCAGCAGCGATGGGACGCTCGCTAACGGCTACACCTTC.

This clonotype was counted at least ten times. This chain connects TRBV6-1 to TRBJ2-7; tentatively, D is TRBD1 (5 bases). Trimming shortened V by 10 bases and J by 2 bases, and 12 bases separated the two germline ends. CDR1 is MNHNS and CDR2 is SASEGT in the germline V gene. This CDR3 is 12 amino acids long. As DNA, the CDR3 is TGTGCCATCGAGCAGGGCCCCTACGAGCAGTACTTC. Translated, it gives CAIEQGPYEQYF.

This clonotype was found a few times. A clone one base away is much larger, so this may be a read error. This chain connects TRBV4-2 to TRBJ2-7, with TRBD2 identical over 12 bases. The germline V gene encodes CDR1 LGHNA and CDR2 YNFKEQ. V gave up 3 bases and J gave up 1 base; unmatched junction bases: 4. This CDR3 has 16 amino acids. CDR3: CASSQVTSGGSYEQYF. CDR3 DNA sequence: TGTGCCAGCAGCCAGGTGACTAGCGGGGGTTCCTACGAGCAGTACTTC.

This clonotype was seen at least ten times. The chain is built from TRBV4-3 and TRBJ2-7, with TRBD2 identical over 7 bases. The CDR3 has 13 residues. Looked up from germline, CDR1 is LGHNA and CDR2 is YSLEER. Losses at the gene ends were 1 base for V and 7 bases for J; bases not matched to a gene: 4. The CDR3 protein is CASSQARGVEQYF. The DNA for the CDR3 is TGCGCCAGCAGCCAAGCCCGGGGGGTAGAGCAGTACTTC.

The rearrangement joins TRBV19 to TRBJ2-7; D is uncertain. Germline lookup yields CDR1 LNHDA and CDR2 SQIVND (reference sequence). This CDR3 spans 15 amino acids. Trimming pared 1 base from V and 2 bases from J, leaving 12 bases between. As DNA, the CDR3 is TGTGCCAGTAGTATAGGGCTAGGACCTACCTACGAGCAGTACTTC. It encodes CASSIGLGPTYEQYF.

This clonotype was seen at least ten times. This chain connects TRBV5-6 to TRBJ2-5, with unresolved D. This CDR3 has 13 residues. Between the trimmed V and J ends, which lost 0 bases and 5 bases, there was a span of 8 bases. Looked up from germline, CDR1 is SGHDT and CDR2 is YYEEEE. The CDR3 DNA reads TGTGCCAGCAGCTTGGCTAGTGGGGAGACCCAGTACTTC. Its translation: CASSLASGETQYF. The full variable domain, its missing parts supplied by reference TRBV5-6 and TRBJ2-5, is DAGVTQSPTHLIKTRGQQVTLRCSPKSGHDTVSWYQQALGQGPQFIFQYYEEEERQRGNFPDRFSGHQFPNYSSELNVNALLLGDSALYLCASSLASGETQYFGPGTRLLVL.

As concerns this clonotype: One junction end disagrees with the germline gene, perhaps due to a read error. V is TRBV11-2 and J is TRBJ2-2; unclear D gene. Germline values: CDR1 SGHAT, CDR2 FQNNGV. This CDR3 region has 12 residues. The CDR3 nucleotides read TGTGCCAGCAGCCGGAACACCCGGGAGCTGTTTTTT. Residues: CASSRNTRELFF.